This T cell receptor (beta chain) derives from a study of T cell responses to AZD1222 COVID-19 vaccine. As to this clone: The target antigen is unknown.

Study findings and constraints: Repertoires were sampled only after the peak T cell response. The donor cohort was predominantly white British with a female majority, and clonal diversity may have been underestimated.

Germline CDR1 is MRHNA and CDR2 is SNTAGT. This CDR3 contains 13 residues. The ends were cut back, 4 bases at V and 7 bases at J, with 10 bases in the middle. The method was immunoSEQ multiplex PCR; TCRdb's version includes in-frame clones alone and lacks a portion of them. There are 100,000 or so clones in the sample; around 87% occur only once, and 3.5% to 4.5% lies in the top ten. Sequenced material: peripheral blood, taken on day 0 of MenACWY control vaccination. The V call is TRBV6-4, the J call TRBJ1-4; no clear D gene. The source is an adult in good health. The CDR3 bases are TGTGCCAGCAGTGCGTTGCGGGGTGAAAAACTGTTTTTT. This gives the protein CASSALRGEKLFF.